This entry lists 18 T cell receptor beta chains sequenced from one sample in a study of T cells in Graves' hyperthyroidism and ophthalmopathy. Amplification of TCR beta CDR3 regions used RNA as the template. A first-round RT-PCR of the TCR CDR3 used the HTBI primer set. Each CDR3 protein is one row after TCRdb ran MiXCR on the multiplex PCR reads. Among 700,000 or so distinct CDR3 sequences listed, more than 14% were seen once. The sample taken for sequencing was blood. All receptors derive from a woman aged 45-65 years with Graves' ophthalmopathy.

This clonotype has at least ten counts. V and J are TRBV6-2 or TRBV6-3 and TRBJ2-5; D gene uncertain. Germline CDR1 MNHEY, CDR2 SVGEGT. With 4 bases removed from V and 0 bases from J, the gap between germline ends came to 12 bases. The CDR3 is 15 residues long. CDR3 protein: CASSFRATYQETQYF. The CDR3 DNA reads as TGTGCCAGCAGTTTCCGGGCGACGTACCAAGAGACCCAGTACTTC.

This clonotype was seen ten or more times. The chain combines TRBV5-1 with TRBJ1-2; 7 bases are a match to TRBD1. V was clipped by 4 bases and J by 4 bases; unmatched bases: 10. The germline V gene has CDR1 SGHRS and CDR2 YFSETQ. The CDR3 spans 15 residues. The CDR3: CASSLGEAGGYGYTF. The CDR3 DNA sequence: TGCGCCAGCAGCCTTGGAGAGGCAGGGGGCTATGGCTACACCTTC.

This clonotype was seen a few times. The chain uses TRBV18 and TRBJ1-2, with D hard to call. In germline, CDR1 is KGHSH, CDR2 LQKENI. The CDR3 has 14 residues. Trimming took off 2 bases at V and 2 bases at J, with 9 bases between the two ends. CDR3 protein: CASSPADGNYGYTF. For the CDR3, the DNA is TGTGCCAGCTCACCAGCGGACGGCAACTATGGCTACACCTTC. The full variable domain, rest sourced from reference TRBV18 and TRBJ1-2, is NAGVMQNPRHLVRRRGQEARLRCSPMKGHSHVYWYRQLPEEGLKFMVYLQKENIIDESGMPKERFSAEFPKEGPSILRIQQVVRGDSAAYFCASSPADGNYGYTFGSGTRLTVV.

The chain has TRBV12-5 and TRBJ2-7; perhaps TRBD2 as D (5 bases). V dropped 0 bases and J dropped 2 bases, with 11 bases sitting between them. The CDR3 runs 15 residues. The germline CDR1 and CDR2 sequences are LGHNT and FRNRAP. The CDR3 DNA sequence: TGTGCTAGTGGTTTGGTCCGGGATACTACCTACGAGCAGTACTTC. Its protein is CASGLVRDTTYEQYF.

This clonotype was observed at least ten times. The V and J genes are TRBV3-1 and TRBJ2-7; 9 bases are shared with TRBD2. The germline V gene has CDR1 LGHDT and CDR2 YNNKEL (reference sequence). V lost 3 bases to trimming and J lost 1 base; unmatched junction nucleotides: 7. The length of the CDR3 is 16 residues. The CDR3 DNA is TGTGCCAGCAGCCATGGCCTAGCGGGACTATCCTACGAGCAGTACTTC. It specifies CASSHGLAGLSYEQYF.

This clonotype was seen a single time. This may be a read error: a much more frequent sequence differs by one nucleotide. This chain uses TRBV19 with TRBJ2-5, with TRBD1 as a possible D gene (5 bases). Germline CDR1 LNHDA, CDR2 SQIVND (reference sequence). This CDR3 region has 13 residues. Here the CDR3 DNA reads TGTGCCAGTAATCGACAGCCTAAAGAGGCCCAGTACTTC. This encodes CASNRQPKEAQYF.

This clonotype was detected many times. This sequence joins TRBV18 and TRBJ1-1; D may be TRBD1 (5 bases). From germline, CDR1 is KGHSH and CDR2 LQKENI. V was trimmed by 3 bases and J by 5 bases, leaving 16 bases between them. The CDR3 sequence is 15 residues long. CDR3 bases: TGTGCCAGCTCACCGAGATTGGGGGATTTGACTGAAGCTTTCTTT. Protein: CASSPRLGDLTEAFF.

This clonotype appeared a few times. The CDR3 loop reads CASSSFRRTANYGYTF. The CDR3, as DNA: TGTGCCAGCAGTTCCTTCAGGCGGACAGCAAACTATGGCTACACCTTC. This chain connects TRBV12-3 or TRBV12-4 to TRBJ1-2; a weak D match, TRBD1 (6 bases). This CDR3 has 16 residues. Trimming stripped 4 bases from V and 2 bases from J, with 17 bases between.

This clonotype came up many times. The chain combines TRBV4-1 with TRBJ2-1; either TRBD1 or TRBD2 may fit D (5 bases each). This CDR3 comprises 16 residues. The V end was cut by 3 bases, the J end by 4 bases, with 16 bases between. Germline V gives CDR1 MGHRA, CDR2 YSYEKL. In DNA, the CDR3 is TGCGCCAGCAGCCATCTCCGGGACCAACCATACAATGAGCAGTTCTTC. Translation: CASSHLRDQPYNEQFF.

This clonotype has just a few counts. The chain has TRBV7-9 and TRBJ1-5; D might be TRBD1 (5 bases). This CDR3 has 17 residues. Germline V lookup: CDR1 SEHNR, CDR2 FQNEAQ (reference sequence). Trimming cost V 5 bases and J 2 bases, with 19 bases left between them. CDR3 bases: TGTGCCAGCAGCCGCCAACCTGGGGGAGGGGGCAATCAGCCCCAGCATTTT. It yields the protein CASSRQPGGGGNQPQHF. Combining the CDR3 with reference TRBV7-9 and TRBJ1-5 gives the whole variable domain DTGVSQNPRHKITKRGQNVTFRCDPISEHNRLYWYRQTLGQGPEFLTYFQNEAQLEKSRLLSDRFSAERPKGSFSTLEIQRTEQGDSAMYLCASSRQPGGGGNQPQHFGDGTRLSIL.

This clonotype was recorded many times. The rearrangement joins TRBV20-1 to TRBJ1-1; D possibly corresponds to TRBD1 (6 bases). Germline CDR1 and CDR2: DFQATT and SNEGSKA (reference sequence). Trimming took off 8 bases at V and 0 bases at J, with 13 bases between the two ends. This CDR3 has 13 amino acids. In DNA form, the CDR3 reads TGCAGTCCAAACAGGGATATGAACACTGAAGCTTTCTTT. Amino acid sequence: CSPNRDMNTEAFF.

This clonotype was detected many times. This rearrangement joins TRBV7-6 to TRBJ2-1, with TRBD2 matching 10 bases. The CDR3 contains 17 residues. V was pared by 5 bases and J by 9 bases, with 16 bases of the junction left unmatched. Per germline, CDR1 SGHVS and CDR2 FNYEAQ. The chain's CDR3 is CASSALEGGASGSEQFF. Here the CDR3 DNA reads TGTGCCAGCAGCGCCCTAGAGGGGGGGGCTAGCGGGAGTGAGCAGTTCTTC.

This clonotype was observed at least ten times. The rearrangement uses TRBV19 and TRBJ2-5; TRBD1 agrees at 8 bases. Germline V CDR1 and CDR2: LNHDA, SQIVND (reference sequence). V was clipped by 5 bases and J by 7 bases; unmatched bases: 9. CDR3 length: 14 amino acids. The CDR3 spells CASSPQGARRTQYF. The DNA of the CDR3 is TGTGCCAGTAGTCCCCAGGGGGCGCGACGGACCCAGTACTTC.

There are many counts of this clonotype. V is TRBV27 and J is TRBJ1-5; 7 nucleotides match TRBD1. The junction had 4 bases not matched to a gene; V was cut back by 0 bases and J by 2 bases. The germline V gene encodes CDR1 MNHEY and CDR2 SMNVEV (reference sequence). This CDR3 contains 16 residues. DNA for the CDR3: TGTGCCAGCAGTTTATCGATGCAGGGGGGCAATCAGCCCCAGCATTTT. Translation gives CASSLSMQGGNQPQHF.

This clonotype was picked up many times. The J gene is TRBJ2-1, the V gene TRBV10-3; TRBD2 matches at 10 bases. V lost 6 bases and J lost 1; bases outside the gene matches: 12. The CDR3 runs 18 residues. Germline CDR1 ENHRY, CDR2 SYGVKD. CDR3 in DNA: TGTGCCATCAGGGCTAGCGGGAGCCCAAAGGGGTCCTACAATGAGCAGTTCTTC. Protein sequence: CAIRASGSPKGSYNEQFF.

This clonotype has at least ten counts. The chain employs TRBV10-3 and TRBJ1-1, with 8 bases fitting TRBD1. V dropped 10 bases and J dropped 0; count of bases not matched to a gene: 4. Germline V lookup: CDR1 ENHRY, CDR2 SYGVKD. This CDR3 region has 13 residues. The DNA of the CDR3 is TGTGCCAGTGACAGGGGTCTGAACACTGAAGCTTTCTTT. It specifies CASDRGLNTEAFF.

This clonotype was counted between two and nine times. V gene TRBV6-1 combines with J gene TRBJ2-7; D not resolved. The germline V and J ends were trimmed by 8 bases and 1 base, with 12 bases remaining between them. Germline CDR1 reads MNHNS; CDR2 reads SASEGT. The CDR3 consists of 13 residues. CDR3 protein: CASAYRSSYEQYF. CDR3 in DNA: TGTGCCAGCGCCTACAGATCATCCTACGAGCAGTACTTC.

This clonotype has only a few counts. This CDR3 reads CATSGEQGFRNQPQHF. As DNA, the CDR3 is TGTGCCACCAGCGGTGAGCAGGGGTTTCGCAATCAGCCCCAGCATTTT. This chain connects TRBV15 to TRBJ1-5; tentatively, D is TRBD1 (6 bases). V shed 5 bases and J shed 2 bases, with 16 bases lying between them. Germline V lookup: CDR1 LNHNV, CDR2 YYDKDF (reference sequence). The CDR3 extends over 16 amino acids.